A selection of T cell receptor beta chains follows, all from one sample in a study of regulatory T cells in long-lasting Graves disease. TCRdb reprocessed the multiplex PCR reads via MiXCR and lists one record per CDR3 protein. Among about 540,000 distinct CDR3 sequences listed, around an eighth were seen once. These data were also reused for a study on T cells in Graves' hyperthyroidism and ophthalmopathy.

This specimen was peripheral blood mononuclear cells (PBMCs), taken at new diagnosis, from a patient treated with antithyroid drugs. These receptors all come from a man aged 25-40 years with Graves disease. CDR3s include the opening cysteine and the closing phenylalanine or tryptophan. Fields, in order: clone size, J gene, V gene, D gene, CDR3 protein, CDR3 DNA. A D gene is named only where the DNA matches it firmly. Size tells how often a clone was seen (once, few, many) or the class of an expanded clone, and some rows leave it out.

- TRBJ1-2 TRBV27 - CASSLTEDGAYGYTF TGTGCCAGCAGTTTAACTGAGGACGGTGCCTATGGCTACACCTTC
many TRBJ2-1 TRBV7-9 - CASTHLGSLPYNEQFF TGTGCCAGCACCCACCTAGGGTCCCTTCCCTACAATGAGCAGTTCTTC
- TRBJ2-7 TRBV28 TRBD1 CASSLNRGTGNEQYF TGTGCCAGCAGTTTAAACCGAGGGACAGGGAACGAGCAGTACTTC
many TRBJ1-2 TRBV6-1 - CASRPPGRNYGYTF TGTGCCAGCAGACCCCCGGGAAGAAACTATGGCTACACCTTC
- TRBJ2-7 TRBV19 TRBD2 CASSTSTSGGYEQYF TGTGCCAGTAGTACTTCGACTAGCGGGGGTTACGAGCAGTACTTC
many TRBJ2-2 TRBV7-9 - CASSLMEGSGELFF TGTGCCAGCAGCTTAATGGAGGGGTCCGGGGAGCTGTTTTTT
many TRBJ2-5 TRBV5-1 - CASSNEGQRETQYF TGCGCCAGCAGCAATGAGGGTCAAAGGGAGACCCAGTACTTC
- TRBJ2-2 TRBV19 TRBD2 CASSMSSSGRGTGELFF TGTGCCAGTAGTATGAGTTCTAGCGGGAGGGGAACCGGGGAGCTGTTTTTT
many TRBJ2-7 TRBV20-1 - CSARFGGPPMQYF TGCAGTGCTAGATTCGGGGGACCCCCGATGCAGTACTTC
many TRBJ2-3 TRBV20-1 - CSASLADTQYF TGCAGTGCTAGTTTGGCAGATACGCAGTATTTT
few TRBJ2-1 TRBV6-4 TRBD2 CASRRLAGDSYNEQFF TGTGCCAGCAGGCGACTAGCGGGAGACTCCTACAATGAGCAGTTCTTC
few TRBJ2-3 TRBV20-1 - CSANPPGGNTDTQYF TGCAGTGCTAACCCCCCCGGGGGTAACACAGATACGCAGTATTTT
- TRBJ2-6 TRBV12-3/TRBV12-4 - CASSFMGGSGANVLTF TGTGCCAGCAGTTTCATGGGAGGCTCTGGGGCCAACGTCCTGACTTTC
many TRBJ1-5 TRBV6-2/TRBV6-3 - CASSYGPANQPQHF TGTGCCAGCAGTTACGGGCCAGCCAATCAGCCCCAGCATTTT
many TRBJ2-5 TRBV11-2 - CASRTGVGVQETQYF TGTGCCAGCAGAACCGGGGTCGGGGTTCAAGAGACCCAGTACTTC
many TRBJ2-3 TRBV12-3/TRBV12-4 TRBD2 CASSLAGGPTDTQYF TGTGCCAGCAGTTTAGCGGGAGGGCCGACAGATACGCAGTATTTT
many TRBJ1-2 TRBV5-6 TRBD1 CASSLDVTGHYGYTF TGTGCCAGCAGCTTGGATGTGACAGGGCACTATGGCTACACCTTC
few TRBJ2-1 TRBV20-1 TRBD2 CSARIGGRAQEQFF TGCAGTGCTAGAATTGGCGGGAGGGCTCAAGAGCAGTTCTTC
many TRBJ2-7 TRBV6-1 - CASNSYYEQYF TGTGCCAGCAACAGTTACTACGAGCAGTACTTC
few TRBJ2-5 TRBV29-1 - CSVERRVQETQYF TGCAGCGTTGAACGACGGGTCCAAGAGACCCAGTACTTC
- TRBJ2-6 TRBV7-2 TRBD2 CASSLARGAGANVLTF TGTGCCAGCAGCTTAGCGCGGGGGGCCGGGGCCAACGTCCTGACTTTC
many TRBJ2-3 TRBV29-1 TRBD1 CSELDRGAADTQYF TGCAGCGAGTTGGACAGGGGCGCAGCAGATACGCAGTATTTT
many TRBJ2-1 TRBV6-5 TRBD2 CASSYVWLAGYNEQFF TGTGCCAGCAGTTACGTTTGGCTAGCGGGGTACAATGAGCAGTTCTTC
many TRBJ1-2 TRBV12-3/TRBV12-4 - CASSFSGYGYTF TGTGCCAGCAGTTTCTCTGGCTATGGCTACACCTTC
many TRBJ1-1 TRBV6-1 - CASSDLTVMNTEAFF TGTGCCAGCAGTGACCTGACGGTGATGAACACTGAAGCTTTCTTT
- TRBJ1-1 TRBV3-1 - CASSQVWPGQGNTEAFF TGTGCCAGCAGCCAAGTTTGGCCCGGGCAGGGGAACACTGAAGCTTTCTTT
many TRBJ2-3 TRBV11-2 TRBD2 CASSLEAAGEGYF TGTGCCAGCAGCTTAGAAGCGGCGGGAGAGGGGTATTTT
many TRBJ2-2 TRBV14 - CASSQDVFRNTGELFF TGTGCCAGCAGCCAAGATGTGTTTCGGAACACCGGGGAGCTGTTTTTT
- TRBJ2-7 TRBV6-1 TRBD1 CASSHPGTVNYEQYF TGTGCCAGCAGCCACCCCGGGACAGTCAACTACGAGCAGTACTTC
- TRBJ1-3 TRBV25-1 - CASSVNSRGNGNTIYF TGTGCCAGCAGTGTCAACTCTCGAGGGAATGGAAACACCATATATTTT
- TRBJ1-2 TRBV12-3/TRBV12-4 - CASSLILDGHNYGYTF TGTGCCAGCAGCTTGATTCTGGACGGTCATAACTATGGCTACACCTTC
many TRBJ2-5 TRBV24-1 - CATSDLRGAGRGGQETQYF TGTGCCACCAGTGATTTACGAGGAGCGGGCAGGGGTGGCCAAGAGACCCAGTACTTC
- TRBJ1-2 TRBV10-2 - CASSAKTENRYTF TGCGCCAGCAGTGCAAAGACCGAGAATCGATACACCTTC
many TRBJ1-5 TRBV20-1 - CSAKDWINQPQHF TGCAGTGCTAAGGATTGGATCAATCAGCCCCAGCATTTT
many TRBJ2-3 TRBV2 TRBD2 CALQVLAADTQYF TGTGCCTTGCAGGTCCTAGCGGCTGATACGCAGTATTTT
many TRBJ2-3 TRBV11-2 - CASSYPVARGADTQYF TGTGCCAGCAGCTACCCGGTGGCAAGGGGAGCGGATACGCAGTATTTT
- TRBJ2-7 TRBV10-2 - CASSEGGPLGYEQYF TGCGCCAGCAGTGAGGGGGGCCCCCTGGGGTACGAGCAGTACTTC
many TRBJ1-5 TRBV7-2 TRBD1 CASSLGSGGYQPQHF TGTGCCAGCAGCTTAGGATCAGGGGGCTATCAGCCCCAGCATTTT
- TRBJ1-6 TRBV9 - CASSPSGGESSYNSRLHF TGTGCCAGCAGCCCCTCCGGGGGAGAGTCCTCCTATAATTCACGCCTCCACTTT
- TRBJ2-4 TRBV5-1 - CASRLFSGTLAKNIQYF TGCGCCAGCAGGTTGTTCTCCGGGACTCTAGCCAAAAACATTCAGTACTTC
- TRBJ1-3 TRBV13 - CASSLPDSGNTIYF TGTGCCAGCAGCTTACCCGACTCTGGAAACACCATATATTTT
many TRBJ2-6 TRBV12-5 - CASAAYGSGANVLTF TGTGCTAGTGCCGCTTACGGCTCTGGGGCCAACGTCCTGACTTTC
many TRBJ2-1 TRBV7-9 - CASSLTPGGQNYVGYTYNEQFF TGTGCCAGCAGCCTAACCCCCGGGGGACAAAACTACGTTGGCTACACCTACAATGAGCAGTTCTTC
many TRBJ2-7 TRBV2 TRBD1 CASRAGQAAKEQYF TGTGCCAGCAGGGCGGGACAGGCCGCTAAGGAGCAGTACTTC
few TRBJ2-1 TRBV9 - CASSVVERPGDEQFF TGTGCCAGCAGCGTAGTGGAGCGCCCTGGGGATGAGCAGTTCTTC
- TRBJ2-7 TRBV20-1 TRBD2 CNAREGGRGREQYF TGCAATGCTAGAGAAGGCGGGAGGGGACGCGAGCAGTACTTC
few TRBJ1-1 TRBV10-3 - CAISESRGGYPHTEAFF TGTGCCATCAGTGAGTCTCGGGGCGGGTATCCCCACACTGAAGCTTTCTTT
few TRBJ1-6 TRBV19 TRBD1 CASRYDAGTAYNSPLHF TGTGCCAGTAGGTATGACGCCGGGACAGCTTATAATTCACCCCTCCACTTT
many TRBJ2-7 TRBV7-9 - CASSGGAYEQYF TGTGCCAGCAGCGGTGGGGCCTACGAGCAGTACTTC
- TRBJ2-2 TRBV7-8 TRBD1 CASSLVPGTGYTGELFF TGTGCCAGCAGCTTAGTCCCCGGGACAGGGTACACCGGGGAGCTGTTTTTT
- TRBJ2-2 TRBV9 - CASSPVTDRATGELFF TGTGCCAGCAGCCCGGTTACAGACCGGGCCACCGGGGAGCTGTTTTTT
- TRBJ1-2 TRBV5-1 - CASSPTAGIGVGYTF TGCGCCAGCAGCCCCACGGCGGGGATTGGGGTTGGCTACACCTTC
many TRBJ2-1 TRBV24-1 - CATSGYNEQFF TGTGCCACCAGTGGATACAATGAGCAGTTCTTC
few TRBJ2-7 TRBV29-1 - CSVEEPGEQYF TGCAGCGTTGAGGAGCCGGGGGAGCAGTACTTC
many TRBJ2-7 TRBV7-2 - CASSGAGYEQYF TGTGCCAGCAGCGGGGCGGGCTACGAGCAGTACTTC